This entry lists 9 T cell receptor beta chains sequenced from one sample in a study of T-cell memory formation after mild COVID-19. TCRdb independently ran MiXCR on the 5' RACE reads; one entry per CDR3 protein. Of roughly 580,000 distinct CDR3 sequences listed, around 17% are singletons. The source material was PBMCs or a T cell subset sorted from them (not recorded which). Every receptor here comes from an adult woman who had mild COVID-19 (a few samples of this study predate the infection). Cell type and time point are not known.

This clonotype turned up a few times. The V gene is TRBV18, the J gene TRBJ2-5; 11 nucleotides agree with TRBD2. The germline CDR1 and CDR2 sequences are KGHSH and LQKENI. The CDR3 extends over 16 amino acids. Trimming took 3 bases from V and 4 from J; bases not matched to a gene: 7. The CDR3 is CASSPTTSGVVETQYF. As DNA, the CDR3 is TGTGCCAGCTCACCGACGACTAGCGGGGTAGTAGAGACCCAGTACTTC. Complete variable domain (other parts from reference TRBV18 and TRBJ2-5): NAGVMQNPRHLVRRRGQEARLRCSPMKGHSHVYWYRQLPEEGLKFMVYLQKENIIDESGMPKERFSAEFPKEGPSILRIQQVVRGDSAAYFCASSPTTSGVVETQYFGPGTRLLVL.

This clonotype has at least ten counts. The chain uses TRBV2 and TRBJ2-3, with D uncertain. This CDR3 region has 12 residues. Germline CDR1 and CDR2: SNHLY and FYNNEI. V was pared by 8 bases and J by 6 bases, with 12 bases between. CDR3 in amino acids: CASGQRPDTQYF. CDR3 DNA: TGTGCCAGCGGGCAACGTCCGGATACGCAGTATTTT. The full variable domain, in which reference TRBV2 and TRBJ2-3 provide the parts outside the CDR3, is EPEVTQTPSHQVTQMGQEVILRCVPISNHLYFYWYRQILGQKVEFLVSFYNNEISEKSEIFDDQFSVERPDGSNFTLKIRSTKLEDSAMYFCASGQRPDTQYFGPGTRLTVL.

V is TRBV12-3 or TRBV12-4 and J is TRBJ1-1, with TRBD1 matching 10 bases. The CDR3 covers 15 residues. V gave up 2 bases and J gave up 5 bases; unmatched junction bases: 5. In DNA, the CDR3 is TGTGCCAGCAGTTTAACCGGGACAGGGGTAACTGAAGCTTTCTTT. Its translation is CASSLTGTGVTEAFF.

The genes are TRBV20-1 and TRBJ1-6, with TRBD1 as a possible D gene (6 bases). CDR3 length equals 16 residues. Germline loops: CDR1 DFQATT, CDR2 SNEGSKA (reference sequence). Trimming pared 6 bases from V and 7 bases from J, leaving 22 bases between. CDR3 loop: CSAPLPTGRFNSPLHF. The DNA for the CDR3 is TGCAGTGCCCCCCTCCCGACAGGAAGATTCAATTCACCCCTCCACTTT.

On this clonotype itself: A much larger clone differs from this one at a single base, so this may be a read error. This chain uses TRBV7-2 with TRBJ2-7; 9 bases line up with TRBD1. Germline assignment: CDR1 SGHTA and CDR2 FQGNSA. J gave up 6 bases and V 4 bases, and 4 bases lay outside the gene matches. The CDR3 sequence is 13 residues long. The chain's CDR3 is CASSSGTGFEQYF. The CDR3 DNA follows: TGTGCCAGCAGCTCCGGGACAGGGTTCGAGCAGTACTTC.

V and J are TRBV12-3 or TRBV12-4 and TRBJ1-2; D is possibly TRBD1 (5 bases). The V end lost 6 bases, the J end lost 10 bases, and 12 bases lay between the germline ends. The CDR3 loop spans 11 amino acids. In DNA, the CDR3 is TGTGCCAGCAGACTTCAGGGTGACTACACCTTC. Translated, it gives CASRLQGDYTF.

The V call is TRBV6-5, the J call TRBJ2-7; no clear D gene. CDR1 and CDR2 from the germline V gene are MNHEY and SVGAGI. This CDR3 has 15 residues. V lost 0 bases, J lost 2 bases, and 11 bases lay in between. The CDR3 sequence is CASSYSVGKAYEQYF. In nucleotides, the CDR3 is TGTGCCAGCAGTTACTCGGTAGGGAAAGCCTACGAGCAGTACTTC.

The V call is TRBV5-1, the J call TRBJ1-2; D is perhaps TRBD1 (6 bases). The germline gives CDR1 SGHRS, CDR2 YFSETQ. V was cut by 4 bases and J by 4 bases, with 14 bases left in between. There are 14 residues in the CDR3. The CDR3 sequence is CASSPGRDTYGYTF. Here the CDR3 DNA reads TGCGCCAGCAGCCCGGGTCGGGACACCTATGGCTACACCTTC.

The table lists this clonotype with a few counts. The chain joins TRBV5-1 to TRBJ2-3, with 8 nucleotides matching TRBD2. The CDR3 totals 16 residues. Germline V lookup: CDR1 SGHRS, CDR2 YFSETQ. V was pared by 6 bases and J by 5 bases, with 14 bases of the junction left unmatched. CDR3 bases: TGCGCCAGCACTGGGTTCGGGAGACTAGCGCAAGATACGCAGTATTTT. This translates into CASTGFGRLAQDTQYF.